This T cell receptor (beta chain) derives from a study of CD8 T cells in Susac syndrome. TCR beta was sequenced from blood CD8+ and CD4+ T cells. It was treatment-naive patients with stable or active relapsing-remitting disease who made up the multiple sclerosis controls. TEMRA cells were FACS-enriched, with CD8+ and CD4+ T cells isolated negatively. The RNA input was 0.5 to 1 ug, and it was reverse transcribed with random hexamers. Amplification of TCR beta CDR3 by immunoSEQ multiplex PCR spanned 54 Vbeta and 13 Jbeta. Using its own MiXCR run on the immunoSEQ multiplex PCR reads, TCRdb lists one record per CDR3 protein. The data contain 200,000 to 300,000 distinct CDR3 sequences, 80% to 95% of them seen just once; the ten biggest clones take up 0.055% to 0.075%. V shed 1 base and J 0 bases; nucleotides not matched to a gene: 2. CDR3 size: 16 residues. Germline V CDR1 and CDR2: SGHDN, FVKESK.

The sequence was obtained from a human donor with multiple sclerosis. The rearrangement uses TRBV14 and TRBJ2-2; 7 bases match TRBD1. Material: CD4+ T cells from PBMCs. The chain's CDR3 is CASSQVTGTNTGELFF. CDR3 nucleotide sequence: TGTGCCAGCAGCCAAGTGACAGGGACGAACACCGGGGAGCTGTTTTTT.